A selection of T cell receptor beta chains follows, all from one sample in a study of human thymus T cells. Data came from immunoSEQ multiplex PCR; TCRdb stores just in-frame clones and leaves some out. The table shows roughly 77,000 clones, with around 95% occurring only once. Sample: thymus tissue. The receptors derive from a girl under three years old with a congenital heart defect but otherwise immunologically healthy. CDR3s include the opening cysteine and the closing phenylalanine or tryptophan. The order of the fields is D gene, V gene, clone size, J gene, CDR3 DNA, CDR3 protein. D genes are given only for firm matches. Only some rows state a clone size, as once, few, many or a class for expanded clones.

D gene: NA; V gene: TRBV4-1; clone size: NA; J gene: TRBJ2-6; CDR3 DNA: TGCGCCAGACCGCTCGGCTCTGGGGCCAACGTCCTGACTTTC; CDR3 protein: CARPLGSGANVLTF
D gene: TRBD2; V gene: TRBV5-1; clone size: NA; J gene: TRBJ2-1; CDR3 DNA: TGCGCCAGCAGCTTGAGCGGGAGCTCCTACAATGAGCAGTTCTTC; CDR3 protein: CASSLSGSSYNEQFF
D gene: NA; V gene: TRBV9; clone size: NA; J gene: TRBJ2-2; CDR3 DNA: TGTGCCAGCAGCGAATCCCTGTCGGGTTCGAACACCGGGGAGCTGTTTTTT; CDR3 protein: CASSESLSGSNTGELFF
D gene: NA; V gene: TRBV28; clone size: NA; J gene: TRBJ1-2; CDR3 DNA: TGTGCCAGCAGAAGGGGCCATTGGAGGGGAATAGATAATAACTATGGCTACACCTTC; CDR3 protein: CASRRGHWRGIDNNYGYTF
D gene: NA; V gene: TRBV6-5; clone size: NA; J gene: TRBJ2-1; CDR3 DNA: TGTGCCAGCAGTTACTCCCTCGATGAGCAGTTCTTC; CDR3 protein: CASSYSLDEQFF
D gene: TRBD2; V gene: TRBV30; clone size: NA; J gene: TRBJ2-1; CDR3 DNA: TGTGCCTGGAGAGTTGAGGGGCTTAGCGGGAGGTCCTACAATGAGCAGTTCTTC; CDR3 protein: CAWRVEGLSGRSYNEQFF
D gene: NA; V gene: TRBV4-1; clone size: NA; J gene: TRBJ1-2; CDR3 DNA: TGCGCCAGCAGCCAAGGCCGGGGGACGCAAGGACTAGGCTATGGCTACACCTTC; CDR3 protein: CASSQGRGTQGLGYGYTF
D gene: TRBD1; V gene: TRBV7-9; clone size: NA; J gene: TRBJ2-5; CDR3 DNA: TGTGCCAGCAGCAAGGGGACAGAGAGCCAAGAGACCCAGTACTTC; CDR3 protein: CASSKGTESQETQYF
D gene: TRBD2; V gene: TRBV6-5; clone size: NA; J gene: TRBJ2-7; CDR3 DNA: TGTGCCAGCAGTTCCCTCAGGGAGGGGCTACCCTACGAGCAGTACTTC; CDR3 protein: CASSSLREGLPYEQYF
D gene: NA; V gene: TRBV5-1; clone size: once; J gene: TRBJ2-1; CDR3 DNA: TGCGCCAGCAGCTTGGGGCGAAAAGGATACAATGAGCAGTTCTTC; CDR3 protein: CASSLGRKGYNEQFF